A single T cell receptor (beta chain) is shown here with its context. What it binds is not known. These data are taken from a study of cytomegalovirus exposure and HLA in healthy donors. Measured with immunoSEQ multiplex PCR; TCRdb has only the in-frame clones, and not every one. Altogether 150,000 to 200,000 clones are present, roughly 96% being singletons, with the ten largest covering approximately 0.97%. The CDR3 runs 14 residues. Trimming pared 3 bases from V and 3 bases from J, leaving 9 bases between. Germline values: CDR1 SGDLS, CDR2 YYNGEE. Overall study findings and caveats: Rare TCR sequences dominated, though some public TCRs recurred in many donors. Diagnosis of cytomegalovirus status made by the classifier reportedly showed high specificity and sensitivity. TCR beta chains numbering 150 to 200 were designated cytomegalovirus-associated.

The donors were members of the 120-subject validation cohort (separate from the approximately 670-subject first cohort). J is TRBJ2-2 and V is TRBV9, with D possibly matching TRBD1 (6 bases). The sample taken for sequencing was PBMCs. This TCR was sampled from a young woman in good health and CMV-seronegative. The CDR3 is CASSGRQDTGELFF. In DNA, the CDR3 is TGTGCCAGCAGCGGAAGACAGGACACCGGGGAGCTGTTTTTT.